The rows below give T cell receptor beta chains drawn from one sample of a study of Tregs in tolerant kidney transplant recipients. Some clones are missing from TCRdb's copy, which holds only in-frame ones; the method was immunoSEQ multiplex PCR. The sample holds fewer than 150,000 clones, almost 95% seen once. The sequencing input was CD4+ T cells from blood. These receptors came from a human donor in good health. CDR3s include the opening cysteine and the closing phenylalanine or tryptophan. D genes are given only for firm matches. Clone size appears in some rows only: once, few, many, or a class for an expanded clone.

abundance,len,d_gene,j_gene,v_gene,CDR3nt,CDR3aa
once,18,NA,TRBJ2-4,TRBV4-1,TGCGCCAGCAGCCAAGGTTGGCCAGCCGGTCGAGCCAAAAACATTCAGTACTTC,CASSQGWPAGRAKNIQYF
NA,16,TRBD2,TRBJ2-7,TRBV5-1,TGCGCCAGCAGCTTACTAGCGGGGGTGGTCTCCTACGAGCAGTACTTC,CASSLLAGVVSYEQYF
once,16,NA,TRBJ1-4,TRBV5-1,TGCGCCAGCAGCTTGGTGGGAGGAGCAACTAATGAAAAACTGTTTTTT,CASSLVGGATNEKLFF
NA,15,NA,TRBJ1-2,TRBV5-1,TGCGCCAGCAGCTTGGCCACGGACACAGGTCGTGGCTACACCTTC,CASSLATDTGRGYTF
NA,15,NA,TRBJ1-2,TRBV7-2,TGTGCCAGCAGCTTCACGGGGGGGATTAACTATGGCTACACCTTC,CASSFTGGINYGYTF
NA,13,TRBD2,TRBJ2-3,TRBV10-3,TGTGCCACCCTAGCGGAGAATACAGATACGCAGTATTTT,CATLAENTDTQYF
NA,12,NA,TRBJ1-2,TRBV6-1,TGTGCCACCTCTGACGGGTCCTATGGCTACACCTTC,CATSDGSYGYTF
NA,12,NA,TRBJ2-3,TRBV5-1,TGCGCCAGCAGCCTCATCACAGATACGCAGTATTTT,CASSLITDTQYF
NA,16,NA,TRBJ1-1,TRBV19,TGTGCCAGTAGTATAGATCGGGGCAGGGTTAACACTGAAGCTTTCTTT,CASSIDRGRVNTEAFF
NA,15,NA,TRBJ2-7,TRBV9,TGTGCCAGCAGCGTAGGAAGTTGGGATTCCTACGAGCAGTACTTC,CASSVGSWDSYEQYF
NA,15,NA,TRBJ2-2,TRBV5-1,TGCGCCAGCAGCGTGGACAGACTTAACACCGGGGAGCTGTTTTTT,CASSVDRLNTGELFF
NA,15,NA,TRBJ1-1,TRBV6-5,TGTGCCAGCAGTTACGGGGGACGGGGGTACACTGAAGCTTTCTTT,CASSYGGRGYTEAFF
NA,15,TRBD2,TRBJ2-7,TRBV5-4,TGTGCCAGCAGCATGGGGACTAGCGGGACCCTCGAGCAGTACTTC,CASSMGTSGTLEQYF
NA,15,NA,TRBJ2-2,TRBV5-1,TGCGCCAGCAGCCCCGGACAGTCGAACACCGGGGAGCTGTTTTTT,CASSPGQSNTGELFF
NA,11,NA,TRBJ2-7,TRBV7-8,TGTGCCAGCAGCTCCCCCTACGAGCAGTACTTC,CASSSPYEQYF
NA,14,NA,TRBJ2-5,TRBV5-4,TGTGCCAGCAGCCGCCAGGGGTACCAAGAGACCCAGTACTTC,CASSRQGYQETQYF
NA,14,TRBD2,TRBJ2-7,TRBV6-6,TGTGCCAGCGGTAATGGCGGGAGCTCCTACGAGCAGTACTTC,CASGNGGSSYEQYF
NA,13,NA,TRBJ2-1,TRBV30,TGTGCCTGGGCCCCGAATAGCAACGATGAGCAGTTCTTC,CAWAPNSNDEQFF